Below are 27 T cell receptor beta chains sequenced from a single sample in a study of T cells after yellow fever vaccination. TCRdb re-called the 5' RACE reads through MiXCR, storing one row per CDR3 protein. The sample yields fewer than 400,000 distinct CDR3 sequences, roughly 10% seen once. The sequenced sample was CD4+ T cells sorted from PBMCs, obtained 45 days after the yellow fever booster vaccination. All receptors derive from a man aged 18 to 29 who received the YFV17D yellow fever vaccine.

CDR3 residues: CASTEGQEAGKQYF. In nucleotides, the CDR3 is TGTGCCAGTACTGAGGGACAGGAGGCTGGAAAGCAGTACTTC. The rearrangement uses TRBV19 and TRBJ2-7; 8 nucleotides line up with TRBD1. Germline lookup yields CDR1 LNHDA and CDR2 SQIVND (reference sequence). J lost 8 bases, V lost 7 bases, and 13 bases had no gene match. The CDR3 length is 14 residues.

In this sample, this clonotype turned up a few times. The rearrangement uses TRBV27 and TRBJ1-1; D is possibly TRBD1 (5 bases). Germline V gene data show CDR1 as MNHEY and CDR2 as SMNVEV (reference sequence). Trimming left V 5 bases short and J 3 bases short, with 13 bases between. The CDR3 is 14 residues long. CDR3 bases: TGTGCCAGCAGTCCCGACAGACCTTACACTGAAGCTTTCTTT. Its translation: CASSPDRPYTEAFF.

In this sample, this clonotype turned up a few times. The genes are TRBV7-2 and TRBJ2-3, with a possible D match to TRBD1 (5 bases). Germline CDR1 and CDR2: SGHTA and FQGNSA. V shed 5 bases and J shed 7 bases, with 10 bases lying between them. The CDR3 is made up of 12 amino acids. CDR3 sequence: CASSPQGYTQYF. The CDR3 region has the DNA TGTGCCAGCAGCCCCCAGGGCTATACGCAGTATTTT.

This clonotype showed up many times. This chain links TRBV28 with TRBJ2-7, with D possibly TRBD2 on 6 matching bases. Germline CDR1 MDHEN, CDR2 SYDVKM. Trimming shortened V by 5 bases and J by 5 bases, and 16 bases separated the two germline ends. The CDR3 is 14 residues long. The CDR3 sequence: CASSAPGRTHEQYV. DNA of the CDR3: TGTGCCAGCAGTGCTCCAGGGAGGACCCACGAGCAGTACGTC.

The chain recombines TRBV6-2 or TRBV6-3 with TRBJ2-6; D ambiguous. Per the germline V gene, CDR1 is MNHEY and CDR2 is SVGEGT. The V end was cut by 5 bases, the J end by 0 bases, with 8 bases between. CDR3 length: 15 residues. As DNA, the CDR3 is TGTGCCAGCAGTCGCCGGGTCTCTGGGGCCAACGTCCTGACTTTC. Translated: CASSRRVSGANVLTF.

Many counts were recorded for this clonotype. V is TRBV7-9 and J is TRBJ1-6; D remains unclear. Between the trimmed V and J ends, which lost 1 base and 8 bases, there was a span of 6 bases. Germline loops: CDR1 SEHNR, CDR2 FQNEAQ (reference sequence). The CDR3 consists of 13 residues. The CDR3 DNA reads TGTGCCAGCAGCTTAGTATTGGATTCACCCCTCCACTTT. It specifies CASSLVLDSPLHF.

The V and J genes are TRBV20-1 and TRBJ2-7; D is unclear. The CDR3 has 13 amino acids. Germline V gene sequence: CDR1 DFQATT, CDR2 SNEGSKA (reference sequence). Trimming removed 5 bases at V and 3 bases at J, with 14 bases between. The CDR3 coding sequence is TGCAGTGCTCTAACAGACACAGTCTACGAGCAGTACTTC. It translates to CSALTDTVYEQYF.

The chain combines TRBV27 with TRBJ1-2, with a possible D match to TRBD1 (5 bases). Germline V gene sequence: CDR1 MNHEY, CDR2 SMNVEV (reference sequence). Trimming shortened V by 6 bases and J by 4 bases, and 15 bases separated the two germline ends. The CDR3 is 14 residues long. CDR3 amino acids: CASSVDRDGYGYTF. CDR3 nucleotides: TGTGCCAGCAGCGTCGACCGGGACGGCTATGGCTACACCTTC.

This rearrangement joins TRBV6-5 to TRBJ1-2; a possible D gene is TRBD1 (6 bases). The CDR3 is 16 residues long. The V end was cut by 0 bases, the J end by 6 bases, with 17 bases between. Germline loops: CDR1 MNHEY, CDR2 SVGAGI. The CDR3 nucleotides are TGTGCCAGCAGTTACTCGAGCCCCTACAGGGTGGATGGCTACACCTTC. Translated, it gives CASSYSSPYRVDGYTF.

Only a few counts were recorded for this clonotype. The chain joins TRBV7-3 to TRBJ1-1; D may be TRBD1 (6 bases). Germline CDR1 reads SGHTA; CDR2 reads FQGTGA. This CDR3 is 14 amino acids long. Trimming removed 1 base from V and 3 bases from J, with 9 bases in between. The CDR3 is CASSLNYRDTEAFF. DNA for the CDR3: TGTGCCAGCAGCTTAAATTACAGGGACACTGAAGCTTTCTTT.

This clonotype has more than one count but fewer than ten. V usage is TRBV10-3 and J usage is TRBJ2-3; 8 positions match TRBD2. Germline assignment: CDR1 ENHRY and CDR2 SYGVKD. This CDR3 has 16 residues. V was pared by 5 bases and J by 4 bases, with 11 bases of the junction left unmatched. The CDR3 bases are TGTGCCATCAGTTTCGGCGGGGGGATTTCAGCAGATACGCAGTATTTT. Its translation is CAISFGGGISADTQYF.

The chain links TRBV11-3 to TRBJ2-3, with D perhaps matching TRBD1 (6 bases). This CDR3 comprises 15 residues. Germline CDR1 SGHNT, CDR2 YENEEA. V was shortened by 6 bases and J by 4 bases, with 17 bases between the two germline ends. CDR3: CASSPTAGAADTQYF. The DNA of the CDR3 is TGTGCCAGCAGTCCAACGGCAGGGGCAGCAGATACGCAGTATTTT. Full variable domain (remainder filled in from reference TRBV11-3 and TRBJ2-3): EAGVVQSPRYKIIEKKQPVAFWCNPISGHNTLYWYLQNLGQGPELLIRYENEEAVDDSQLPKDRFSAERLKGVDSTLKIQPAELGDSAVYLCASSPTAGAADTQYFGPGTRLTVL.

The rearrangement joins TRBV29-1 to TRBJ1-2; possibly TRBD1 for D (6 bases). The V gene's germline CDR1 is SQVTM and CDR2 ANQGSEA. The V end lost 4 bases, the J end lost 8 bases, and 23 bases lay between the germline ends. This CDR3 spans 15 amino acids. CDR3 sequence reads: CSVAGTPKSARGYTF. Here the CDR3 DNA reads TGCAGCGTTGCCGGGACACCGAAAAGTGCACGGGGCTACACCTTC.

This rearrangement joins TRBV4-3 to TRBJ1-2; 10 nucleotides agree with TRBD1. This CDR3 has 15 amino acids. Germline V gene data show CDR1 as LGHNA and CDR2 as YSLEER. V dropped 0 bases and J dropped 7; count of bases not matched to a gene: 5. The CDR3 coding sequence is TGCGCCAGCAGCCAAGAGACAGGGGGCTTGGGTGGCTACACCTTC. This gives the protein CASSQETGGLGGYTF.

The chain combines TRBV12-3 or TRBV12-4 with TRBJ2-7, with 8 positions matching TRBD1. V dropped 6 bases and J dropped 5; count of bases not matched to a gene: 12. CDR3 length: 15 residues. The CDR3 DNA reads as TGTGCCAGCAGCGACGCAGGGGGCGCTTCTGACGAGCAGTACGTC. This gives the protein CASSDAGGASDEQYV.

The V and J genes are TRBV4-3 and TRBJ1-1; weak D call: TRBD1 (6 bases). Per germline, CDR1 LGHNA and CDR2 YSLEER. The CDR3 contains 13 residues. Trimming took off 4 bases at V and 11 bases at J, with 17 bases between the two ends. The CDR3 nucleotides are TGCGCCAGCAGCCCTGAGATACAGGGCTCTGCTTTCTTT. Protein: CASSPEIQGSAFF.

Only a few counts were recorded for this clonotype. J is TRBJ2-5 and V is TRBV3-1, with 7 nucleotides matching TRBD1. Trimming took 3 bases from V and 6 from J; bases not matched to a gene: 4. Germline CDR1 LGHDT, CDR2 YNNKEL (reference sequence). This CDR3 is 13 amino acids long. CDR3 residues: CASSQNRGQTQYF. The CDR3 DNA sequence: TGTGCCAGCAGCCAGAACAGGGGTCAGACCCAGTACTTC.

V usage is TRBV23-1 and J usage is TRBJ1-1, with D possibly matching TRBD1 (5 bases). TRBV23-1 is sorted into the ORF group, with uncertain function. V dropped 0 bases and J dropped 5 bases, with 19 bases sitting between them. This CDR3 has 17 amino acids. The CDR3 region has the DNA TGCGCCAGCAGTCAATCTGAGGGGCGAAGGGGAAGGACTGAAGCTTTCTTT. This translates into CASSQSEGRRGRTEAFF.

This clonotype showed up just a few times. The J gene is TRBJ2-3, the V gene TRBV4-3, with TRBD1 as a possible D gene (5 bases). The CDR3 is made up of 14 amino acids. Germline CDR1 is LGHNA and CDR2 is YSLEER. The V and J ends lost 0 bases and 6 bases respectively, with 10 bases between them. The CDR3 DNA follows: TGCGCCAGCAGCCAAGATCGTAAGGGGGATACGCAGTATTTT. Protein: CASSQDRKGDTQYF.

This clonotype came up many times. The chain carries TRBV6-6 and TRBJ1-5; D is unclear. This CDR3 has 13 amino acids. Looked up from germline, CDR1 is MNHNY and CDR2 is SVGAGI (reference sequence). Trimming took off 4 bases at V and 5 bases at J, with 9 bases between the two ends. The CDR3 sequence is CASSSGWDQPQHF. The CDR3 bases are TGTGCCAGCAGTTCGGGGTGGGATCAGCCCCAGCATTTT.

Many counts were recorded for this clonotype. The chain uses TRBV3-1 and TRBJ2-7; D is perhaps TRBD2 (6 bases). V was cut by 4 bases and J by 7 bases, with 14 bases left in between. Germline CDR1 is LGHDT and CDR2 is YNNKEL (reference sequence). This CDR3 is built from 13 residues. The CDR3 DNA is TGTGCCAGCAGCCGGGACTCCGGTCGAGAGCAGTACTTC. It encodes CASSRDSGREQYF.

This chain links TRBV7-9 with TRBJ1-2, with D maybe TRBD1 (5 bases). The CDR3 has 11 residues. V gave up 8 bases and J gave up 6 bases, with 10 bases separating them. CDR1 is SEHNR and CDR2 is FQNEAQ in the germline V gene (reference sequence). CDR3 protein: CASRRADGYTF. The DNA of the CDR3 is TGTGCCAGCCGCAGGGCGGATGGCTACACCTTC.

The chain employs TRBV18 and TRBJ2-7, with D unclear. Per the germline V gene, CDR1 is KGHSH and CDR2 is LQKENI. The CDR3 totals 13 residues. V was clipped by 2 bases and J by 5 bases, with 10 bases between them. The CDR3 sequence: CASSPILQNEQYF. CDR3 nucleotide sequence: TGTGCCAGCTCACCAATACTCCAGAACGAGCAGTACTTC.

The rearrangement joins TRBV12-3 or TRBV12-4 to TRBJ1-1, with no clear D. The length of the CDR3 is 13 residues. V was clipped by 7 bases and J by 0 bases, with 9 bases between them. The CDR3 region has the DNA TGTGCCAGCAACGACGGGATGAACACTGAAGCTTTCTTT. It specifies CASNDGMNTEAFF.

This clonotype occurred a few times. The chain has TRBV2 and TRBJ1-1; D uncertain. Between the trimmed V and J ends, which lost 5 bases and 7 bases, there was a span of 17 bases. Germline assignment: CDR1 SNHLY and CDR2 FYNNEI. CDR3 length: 14 amino acids. Here the CDR3 DNA reads TGTGCCAGCAGTTCGCCAAATAATCGGGATGAAGCTTTCTTT. It specifies CASSSPNNRDEAFF. Filled out from reference TRBV2 and TRBJ1-1, the complete variable domain reads EPEVTQTPSHQVTQMGQEVILRCVPISNHLYFYWYRQILGQKVEFLVSFYNNEISEKSEIFDDQFSVERPDGSNFTLKIRSTKLEDSAMYFCASSSPNNRDEAFFGQGTRLTVV.

This clonotype was counted a few times. V gene TRBV20-1 combines with J gene TRBJ2-3; 11 bases are shared with TRBD1. From germline, CDR1 is DFQATT and CDR2 SNEGSKA (reference sequence). This CDR3 comprises 14 residues. After removal of 4 bases from V and 4 bases from J, the junction contained 4 bases not matched to a gene. The CDR3 DNA is TGCAGTGCTAAGGGACAGGGGGTCGCAGATACGCAGTATTTT. Translation: CSAKGQGVADTQYF.

As DNA, the CDR3 is TGCGCCAGCAGCACTCCAGGGGGCCAAGATACGCAGTATTTT. Amino acid sequence: CASSTPGGQDTQYF. This rearrangement joins TRBV5-1 to TRBJ2-3; TRBD1 agrees at 8 bases. V lost 4 bases and J lost 5; bases outside the gene matches: 6. Germline lookup yields CDR1 SGHRS and CDR2 YFSETQ. The CDR3 runs 14 residues.